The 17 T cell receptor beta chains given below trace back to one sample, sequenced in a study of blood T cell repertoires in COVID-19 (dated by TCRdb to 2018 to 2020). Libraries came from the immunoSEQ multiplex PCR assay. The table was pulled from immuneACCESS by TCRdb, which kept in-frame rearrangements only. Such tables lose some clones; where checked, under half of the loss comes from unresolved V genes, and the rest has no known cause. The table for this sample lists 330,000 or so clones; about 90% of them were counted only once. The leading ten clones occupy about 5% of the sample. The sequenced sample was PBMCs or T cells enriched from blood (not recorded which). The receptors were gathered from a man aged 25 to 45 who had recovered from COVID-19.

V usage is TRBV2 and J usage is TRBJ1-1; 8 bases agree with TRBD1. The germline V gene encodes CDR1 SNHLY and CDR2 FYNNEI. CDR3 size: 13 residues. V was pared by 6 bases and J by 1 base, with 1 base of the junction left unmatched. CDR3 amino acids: CASSDRGNTEAFF. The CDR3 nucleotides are TGTGCCAGCAGCGACAGGGGGAACACTGAAGCTTTCTTT.

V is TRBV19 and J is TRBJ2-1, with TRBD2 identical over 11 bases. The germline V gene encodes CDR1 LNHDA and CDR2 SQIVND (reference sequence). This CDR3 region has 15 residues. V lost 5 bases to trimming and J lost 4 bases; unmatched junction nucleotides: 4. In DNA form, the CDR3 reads TGTGCCAGTAGTGTACTAGCGGGGGTTTACAATGAGCAGTTCTTC. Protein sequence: CASSVLAGVYNEQFF.

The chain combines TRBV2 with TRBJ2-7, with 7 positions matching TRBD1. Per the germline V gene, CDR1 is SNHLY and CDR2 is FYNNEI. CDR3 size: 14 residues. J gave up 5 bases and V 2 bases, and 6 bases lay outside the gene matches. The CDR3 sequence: CASSELRGMDEQYF. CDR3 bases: TGTGCCAGCAGTGAACTCAGGGGGATGGACGAGCAGTACTTC.

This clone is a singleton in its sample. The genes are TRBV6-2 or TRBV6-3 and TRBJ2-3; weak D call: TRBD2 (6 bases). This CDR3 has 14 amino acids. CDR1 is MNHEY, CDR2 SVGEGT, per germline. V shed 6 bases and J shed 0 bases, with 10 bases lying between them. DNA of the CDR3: TGTGCCAGCAGCGTAGCGGCTAGCACAGATACGCAGTATTTT. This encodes CASSVAASTDTQYF.

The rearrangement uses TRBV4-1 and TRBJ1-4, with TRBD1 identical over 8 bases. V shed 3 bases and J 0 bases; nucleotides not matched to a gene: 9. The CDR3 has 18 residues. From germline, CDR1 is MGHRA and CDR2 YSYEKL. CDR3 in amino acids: CASSQAGGLFATNEKLFF. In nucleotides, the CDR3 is TGCGCCAGCAGCCAGGCAGGGGGCTTATTTGCAACTAATGAAAAACTGTTTTTT.

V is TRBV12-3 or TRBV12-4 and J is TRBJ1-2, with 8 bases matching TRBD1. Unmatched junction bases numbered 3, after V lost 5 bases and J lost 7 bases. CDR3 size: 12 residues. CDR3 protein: CASSRDRLGYTF. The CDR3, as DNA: TGTGCCAGCAGTCGGGACAGGCTTGGCTACACCTTC.

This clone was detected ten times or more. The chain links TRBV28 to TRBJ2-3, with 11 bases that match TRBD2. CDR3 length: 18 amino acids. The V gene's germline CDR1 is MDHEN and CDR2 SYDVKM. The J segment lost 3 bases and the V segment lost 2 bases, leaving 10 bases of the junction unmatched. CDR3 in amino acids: CASSLPYSLAGDTDTQYF. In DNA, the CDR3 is TGTGCCAGCAGTTTACCCTACTCACTAGCGGGGGATACAGATACGCAGTATTTT.

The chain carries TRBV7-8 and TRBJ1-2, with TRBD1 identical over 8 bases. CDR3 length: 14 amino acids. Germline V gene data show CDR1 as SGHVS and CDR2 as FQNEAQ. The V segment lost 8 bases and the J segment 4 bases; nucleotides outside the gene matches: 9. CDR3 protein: CASSTTGVTYGYTF. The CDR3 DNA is TGTGCCAGCTCCACGACAGGGGTTACCTATGGCTACACCTTC. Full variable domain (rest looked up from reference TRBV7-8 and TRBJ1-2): GAGVSQSPRYKVAKRGQDVALRCDPISGHVSLFWYQQALGQGPEFLTYFQNEAQLDKSGLPSDRFFAERPEGSVSTLKIQRTQQEDSAVYLCASSTTGVTYGYTFGSGTRLTVV.

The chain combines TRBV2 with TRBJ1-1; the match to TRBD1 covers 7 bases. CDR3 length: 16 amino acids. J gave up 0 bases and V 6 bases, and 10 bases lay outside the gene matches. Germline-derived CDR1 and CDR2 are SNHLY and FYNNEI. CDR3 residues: CASSNPGTEMNTEAFF. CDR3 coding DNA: TGTGCCAGCAGCAATCCCGGGACAGAAATGAACACTGAAGCTTTCTTT.

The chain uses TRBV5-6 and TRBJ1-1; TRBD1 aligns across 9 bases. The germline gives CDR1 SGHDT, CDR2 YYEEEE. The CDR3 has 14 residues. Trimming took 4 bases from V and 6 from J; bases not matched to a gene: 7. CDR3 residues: CASSTGQGKAEAFF. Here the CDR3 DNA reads TGTGCCAGCAGCACAGGACAGGGGAAGGCTGAAGCTTTCTTT.

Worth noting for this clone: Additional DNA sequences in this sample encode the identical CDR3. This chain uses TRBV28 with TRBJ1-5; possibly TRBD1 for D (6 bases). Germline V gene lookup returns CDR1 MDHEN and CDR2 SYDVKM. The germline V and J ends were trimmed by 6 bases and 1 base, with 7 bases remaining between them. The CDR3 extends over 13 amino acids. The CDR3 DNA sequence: TGTGCCAGCAGACAGGGCAGCAATCAGCCCCAGCATTTT. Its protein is CASRQGSNQPQHF.

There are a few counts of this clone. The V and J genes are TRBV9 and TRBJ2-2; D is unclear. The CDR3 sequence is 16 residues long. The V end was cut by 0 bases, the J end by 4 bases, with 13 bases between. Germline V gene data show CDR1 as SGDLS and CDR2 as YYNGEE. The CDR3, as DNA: TGTGCCAGCAGCGTAGGACCGAACAGCCGCACCGGGGAGCTGTTTTTT. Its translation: CASSVGPNSRTGELFF.

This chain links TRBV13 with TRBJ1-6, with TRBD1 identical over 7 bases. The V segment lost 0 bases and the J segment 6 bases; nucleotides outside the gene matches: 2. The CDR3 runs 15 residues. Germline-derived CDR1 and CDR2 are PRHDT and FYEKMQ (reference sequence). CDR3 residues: CASSLGPGGNSPLHF. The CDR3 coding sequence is TGTGCCAGCAGCTTAGGCCCAGGGGGTAATTCACCCCTCCACTTT.

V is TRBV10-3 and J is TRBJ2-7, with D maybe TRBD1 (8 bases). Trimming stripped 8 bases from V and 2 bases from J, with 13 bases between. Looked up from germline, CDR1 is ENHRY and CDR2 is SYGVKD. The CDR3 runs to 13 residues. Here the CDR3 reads CAIGTGGAYEQYF. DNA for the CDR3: TGTGCCATCGGAACAGGGGGGGCCTACGAGCAGTACTTC.

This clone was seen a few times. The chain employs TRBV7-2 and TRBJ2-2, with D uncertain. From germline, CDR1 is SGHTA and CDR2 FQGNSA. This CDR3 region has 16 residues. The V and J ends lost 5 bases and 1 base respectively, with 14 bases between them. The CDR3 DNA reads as TGTGCCAGCAGCCCTGGTTGGGCAGGGAACACCGGGGAGCTGTTTTTT. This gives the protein CASSPGWAGNTGELFF.

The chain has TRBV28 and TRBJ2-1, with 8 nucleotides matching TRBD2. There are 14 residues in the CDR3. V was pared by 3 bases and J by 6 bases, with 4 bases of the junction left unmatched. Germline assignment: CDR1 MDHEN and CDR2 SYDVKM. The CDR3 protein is CASSLSGGSNEQFF. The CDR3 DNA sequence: TGTGCCAGCAGTTTGAGCGGGGGAAGCAATGAGCAGTTCTTC.

The CDR3 region has the DNA TGTGCCAGTAGTACACCCCGGCAGACAGGAAGGCCCATTCTATTTCAGCCCCAGCATTTT. Translated, it gives CASSTPRQTGRPILFQPQHF. The rearrangement joins TRBV19 to TRBJ1-5, with D possibly TRBD1 on 6 matching bases. The germline gives CDR1 LNHDA, CDR2 SQIVND (reference sequence). The CDR3 spans 20 residues. V was clipped by 4 bases and J by 6 bases, with 31 bases between them.